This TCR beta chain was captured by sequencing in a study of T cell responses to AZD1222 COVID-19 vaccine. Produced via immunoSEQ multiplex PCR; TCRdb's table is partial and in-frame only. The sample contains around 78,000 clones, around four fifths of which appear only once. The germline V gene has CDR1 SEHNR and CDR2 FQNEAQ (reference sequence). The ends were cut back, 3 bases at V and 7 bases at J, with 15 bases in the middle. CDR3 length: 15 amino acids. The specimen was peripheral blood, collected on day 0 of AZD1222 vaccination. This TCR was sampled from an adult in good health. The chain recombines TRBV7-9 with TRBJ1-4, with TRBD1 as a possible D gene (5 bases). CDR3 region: CASSFQGLVGEKLFF. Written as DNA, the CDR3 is TGTGCCAGCAGCTTCCAGGGTTTGGTCGGTGAAAAACTGTTTTTT.